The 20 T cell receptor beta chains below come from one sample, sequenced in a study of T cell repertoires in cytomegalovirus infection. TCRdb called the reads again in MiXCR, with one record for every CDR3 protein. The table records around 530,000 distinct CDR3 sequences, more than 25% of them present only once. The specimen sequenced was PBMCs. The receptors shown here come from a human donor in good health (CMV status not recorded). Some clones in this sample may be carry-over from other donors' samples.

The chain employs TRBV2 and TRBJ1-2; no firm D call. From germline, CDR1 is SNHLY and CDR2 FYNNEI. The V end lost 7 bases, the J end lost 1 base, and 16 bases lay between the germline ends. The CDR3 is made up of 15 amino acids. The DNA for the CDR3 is TGTGCCAGCACCCTTGAGAATGGGGTTAACTATGGCTACACCTTC. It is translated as CASTLENGVNYGYTF. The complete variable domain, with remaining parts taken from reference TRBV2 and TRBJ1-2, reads EPEVTQTPSHQVTQMGQEVILRCVPISNHLYFYWYRQILGQKVEFLVSFYNNEISEKSEIFDDQFSVERPDGSNFTLKIRSTKLEDSAMYFCASTLENGVNYGYTFGSGTRLTVV.

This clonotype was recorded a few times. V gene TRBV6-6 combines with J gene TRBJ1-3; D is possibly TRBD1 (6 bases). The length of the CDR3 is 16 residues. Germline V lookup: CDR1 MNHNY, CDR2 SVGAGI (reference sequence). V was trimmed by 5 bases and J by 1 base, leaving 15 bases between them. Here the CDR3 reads CASSPRTALSGNTIYF. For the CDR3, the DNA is TGTGCCAGCAGTCCCCGGACAGCCCTGTCTGGAAACACCATATATTTT.

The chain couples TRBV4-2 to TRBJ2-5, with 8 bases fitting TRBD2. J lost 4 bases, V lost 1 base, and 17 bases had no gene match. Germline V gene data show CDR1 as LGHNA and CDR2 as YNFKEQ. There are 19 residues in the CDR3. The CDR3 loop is CASSQGGSGIRPEGETQYF. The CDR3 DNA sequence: TGTGCCAGCAGCCAAGGGGGTAGCGGGATCCGGCCGGAGGGAGAGACCCAGTACTTC.

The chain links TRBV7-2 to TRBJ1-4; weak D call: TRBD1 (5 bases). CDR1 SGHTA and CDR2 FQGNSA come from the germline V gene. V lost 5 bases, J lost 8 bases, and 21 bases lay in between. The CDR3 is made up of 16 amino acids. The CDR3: CASSKTSGFADEKLFF. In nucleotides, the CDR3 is TGTGCCAGCAGCAAGACTTCAGGGTTTGCGGACGAAAAACTGTTTTTT.

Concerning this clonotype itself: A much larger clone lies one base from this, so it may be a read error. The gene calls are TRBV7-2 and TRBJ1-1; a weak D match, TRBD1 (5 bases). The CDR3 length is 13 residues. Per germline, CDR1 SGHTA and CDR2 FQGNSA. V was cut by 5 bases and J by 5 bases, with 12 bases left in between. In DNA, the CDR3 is TGTGCCAGCAGCATAGGAGGGGCGACTGAAGCTTTCTTT. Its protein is CASSIGGATEAFF. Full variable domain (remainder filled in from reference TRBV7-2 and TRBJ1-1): GAGVSQSPSNKVTEKGKDVELRCDPISGHTALYWYRQSLGQGLEFLIYFQGNSAPDKSGLPSDRFSAERTGGSVSTLTIQRTQQEDSAVYLCASSIGGATEAFFGQGTRLTVV.

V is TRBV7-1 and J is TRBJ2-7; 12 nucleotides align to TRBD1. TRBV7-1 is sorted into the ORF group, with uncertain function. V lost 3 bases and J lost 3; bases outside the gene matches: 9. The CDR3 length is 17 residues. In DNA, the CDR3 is TGTGCCAGCAGCTCCAACGGGGACAGGGGGCCTTTCTACGAGCAGTACGTC. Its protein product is CASSSNGDRGPFYEQYV.

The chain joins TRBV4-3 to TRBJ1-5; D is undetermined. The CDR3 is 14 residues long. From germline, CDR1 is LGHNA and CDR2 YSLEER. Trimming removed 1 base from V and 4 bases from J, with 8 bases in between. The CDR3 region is CASSQGCQNQPQHF. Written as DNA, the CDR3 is TGCGCCAGCAGCCAAGGTTGCCAAAATCAGCCCCAGCATTTT.

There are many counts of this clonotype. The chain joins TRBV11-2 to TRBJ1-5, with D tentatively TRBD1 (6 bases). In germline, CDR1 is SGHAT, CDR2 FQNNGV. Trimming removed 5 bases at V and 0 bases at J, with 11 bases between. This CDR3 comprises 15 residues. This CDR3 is CASSAGADSNQPQHF. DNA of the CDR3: TGTGCCAGCAGCGCAGGGGCCGATAGCAATCAGCCCCAGCATTTT.

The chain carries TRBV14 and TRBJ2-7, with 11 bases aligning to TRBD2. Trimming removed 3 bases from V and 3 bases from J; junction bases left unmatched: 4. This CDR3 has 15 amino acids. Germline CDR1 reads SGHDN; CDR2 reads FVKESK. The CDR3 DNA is TGTGCCAGCAGCCACCGACTAGCGGGAAACTACGAGCAGTACTTC. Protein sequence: CASSHRLAGNYEQYF. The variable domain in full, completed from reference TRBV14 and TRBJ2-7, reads EAGVTQFPSHSVIEKGQTVTLRCDPISGHDNLYWYRRVMGKEIKFLLHFVKESKQDESGMPNNRFLAERTGGTYSTLKVQPAELEDSGVYFCASSHRLAGNYEQYFGPGTRLTVT.

In nucleotides, the CDR3 is TGTGCCAGCAGCCAAACGGGACAGGGAAGAGACGAGCAGTACTTC. This translates into CASSQTGQGRDEQYF. V is TRBV14 and J is TRBJ2-7; 9 bases are shared with TRBD1. The CDR3 is 15 amino acids. CDR1 and CDR2 (germline): SGHDN, FVKESK. The J segment lost 5 bases and the V segment lost 2 bases, leaving 7 bases of the junction unmatched.

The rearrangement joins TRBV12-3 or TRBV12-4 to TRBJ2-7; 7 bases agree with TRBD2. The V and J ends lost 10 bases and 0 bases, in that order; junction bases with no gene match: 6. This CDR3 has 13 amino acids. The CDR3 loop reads CATTASGSYEQYF. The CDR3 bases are TGTGCCACTACGGCTAGCGGCTCCTACGAGCAGTACTTC.

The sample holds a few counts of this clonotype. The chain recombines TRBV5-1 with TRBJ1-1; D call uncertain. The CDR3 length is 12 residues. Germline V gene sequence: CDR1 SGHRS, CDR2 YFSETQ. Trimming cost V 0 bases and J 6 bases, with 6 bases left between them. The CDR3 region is CASSLETSEAFF. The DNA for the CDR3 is TGCGCCAGCAGCTTGGAGACCTCTGAAGCTTTCTTT.

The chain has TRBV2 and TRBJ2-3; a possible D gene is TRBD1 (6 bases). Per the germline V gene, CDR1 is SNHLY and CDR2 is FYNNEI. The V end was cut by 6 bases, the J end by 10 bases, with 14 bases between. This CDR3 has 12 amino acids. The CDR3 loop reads CASRMDSWAQYF. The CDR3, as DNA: TGTGCCAGCAGGATGGACAGTTGGGCGCAGTATTTT.

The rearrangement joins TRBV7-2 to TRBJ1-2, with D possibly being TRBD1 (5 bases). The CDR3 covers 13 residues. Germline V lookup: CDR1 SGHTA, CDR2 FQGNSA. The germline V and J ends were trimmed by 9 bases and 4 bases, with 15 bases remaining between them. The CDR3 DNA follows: TGTGCCAGTCCGGGGCAGCCACCCTATGGCTACACCTTC. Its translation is CASPGQPPYGYTF.

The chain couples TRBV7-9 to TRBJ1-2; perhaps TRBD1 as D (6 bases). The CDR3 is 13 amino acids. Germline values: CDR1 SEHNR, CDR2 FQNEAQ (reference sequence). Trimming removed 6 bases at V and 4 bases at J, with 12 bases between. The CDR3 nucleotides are TGTGCCAGCAGTCCAGGGGCCGGCTATGGCTACACCTTC. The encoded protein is CASSPGAGYGYTF.

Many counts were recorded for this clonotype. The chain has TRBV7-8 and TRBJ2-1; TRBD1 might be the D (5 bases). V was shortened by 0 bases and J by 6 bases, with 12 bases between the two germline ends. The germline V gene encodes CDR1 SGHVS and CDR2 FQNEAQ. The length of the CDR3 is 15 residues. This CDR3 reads CASSLAQGTLNEQFF. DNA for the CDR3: TGTGCCAGCAGCTTAGCGCAGGGTACCCTCAATGAGCAGTTCTTC.

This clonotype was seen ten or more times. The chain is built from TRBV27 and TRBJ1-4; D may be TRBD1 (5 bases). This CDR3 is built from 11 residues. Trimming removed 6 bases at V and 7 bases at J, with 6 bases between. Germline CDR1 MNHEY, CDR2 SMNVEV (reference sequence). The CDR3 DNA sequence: TGTGCCAGCAGAAGGGGTGAAAAACTGTTTTTT. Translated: CASRRGEKLFF.

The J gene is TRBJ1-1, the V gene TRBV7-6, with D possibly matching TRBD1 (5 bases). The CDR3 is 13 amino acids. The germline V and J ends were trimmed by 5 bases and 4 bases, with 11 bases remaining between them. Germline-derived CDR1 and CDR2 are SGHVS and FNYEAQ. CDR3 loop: CASSRIGGTEAFF. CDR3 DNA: TGTGCCAGCAGCCGGATTGGGGGCACTGAAGCTTTCTTT.

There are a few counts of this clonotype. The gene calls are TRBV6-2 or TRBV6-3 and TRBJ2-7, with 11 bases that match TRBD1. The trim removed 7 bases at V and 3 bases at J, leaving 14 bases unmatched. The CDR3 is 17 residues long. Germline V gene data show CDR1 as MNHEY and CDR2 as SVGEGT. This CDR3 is CASIPNPWDRGFYEQYF. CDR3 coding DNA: TGTGCCAGCATCCCTAACCCCTGGGACAGGGGGTTCTACGAGCAGTACTTC.

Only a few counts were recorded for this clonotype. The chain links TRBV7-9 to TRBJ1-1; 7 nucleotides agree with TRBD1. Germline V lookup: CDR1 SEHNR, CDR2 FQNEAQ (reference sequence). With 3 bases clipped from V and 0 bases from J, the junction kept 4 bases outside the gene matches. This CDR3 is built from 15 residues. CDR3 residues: CASSFQGVLNTEAFF. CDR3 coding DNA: TGTGCCAGCAGCTTTCAGGGGGTCCTGAACACTGAAGCTTTCTTT.